The clone carrying this T cell receptor beta chain was found many times. TCRdb itself ran the PCR reads through MiXCR, one entry per CDR3 protein. Of over 20,000 distinct CDR3 sequences in the sample, around 34% were seen once. The data belong to a study of tumor-infiltrating lymphocytes in oesophageal squamous cell carcinoma. Germline CDR1 and CDR2: SGHRS and YFSETQ. J was trimmed by 10 bases and V by 5 bases; bases with no gene match: 5. This CDR3 has 13 residues. This receptor was obtained from a female donor with esophageal squamous cell carcinoma. Sequencing input: esophageal tumor tissue. V usage is TRBV5-1 and J usage is TRBJ2-1; 11 bases map to TRBD2. CDR3 region: CASRSGTSGEQFF. CDR3 DNA sequence: TGCGCCAGCAGATCCGGGACTAGCGGCGAGCAGTTCTTC.